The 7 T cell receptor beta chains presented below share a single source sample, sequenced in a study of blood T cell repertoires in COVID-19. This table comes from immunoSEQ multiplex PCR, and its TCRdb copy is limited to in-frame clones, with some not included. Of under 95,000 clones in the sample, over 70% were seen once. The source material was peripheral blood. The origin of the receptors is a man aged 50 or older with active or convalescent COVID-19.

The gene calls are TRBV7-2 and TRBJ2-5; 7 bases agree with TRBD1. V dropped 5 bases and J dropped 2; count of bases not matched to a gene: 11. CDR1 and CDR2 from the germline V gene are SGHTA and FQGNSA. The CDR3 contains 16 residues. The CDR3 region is CASSLPGGPQQETQYF. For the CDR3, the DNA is TGTGCCAGCAGCCTCCCAGGGGGACCCCAACAAGAGACCCAGTACTTC.

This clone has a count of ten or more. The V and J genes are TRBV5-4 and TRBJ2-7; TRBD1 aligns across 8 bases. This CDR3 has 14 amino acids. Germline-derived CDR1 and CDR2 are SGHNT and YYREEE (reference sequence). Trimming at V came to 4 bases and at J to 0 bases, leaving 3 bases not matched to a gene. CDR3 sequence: CASSSQGASYEQYF. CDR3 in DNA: TGTGCCAGCAGCAGTCAGGGGGCCTCCTACGAGCAGTACTTC.

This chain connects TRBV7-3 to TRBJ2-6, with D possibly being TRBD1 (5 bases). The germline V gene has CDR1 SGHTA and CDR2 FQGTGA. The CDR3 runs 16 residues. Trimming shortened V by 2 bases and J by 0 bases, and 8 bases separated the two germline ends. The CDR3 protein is CASSLGARSGANVLTF. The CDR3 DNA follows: TGTGCCAGCAGCTTAGGGGCGCGCTCTGGGGCCAACGTCCTGACTTTC.

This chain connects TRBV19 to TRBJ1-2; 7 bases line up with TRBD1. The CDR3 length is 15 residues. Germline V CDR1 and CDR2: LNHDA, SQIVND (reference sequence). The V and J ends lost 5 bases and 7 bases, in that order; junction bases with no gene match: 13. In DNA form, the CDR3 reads TGTGCCAGTAGTCCACAGGGGAACGGGCTGGCTGGCTACACCTTC. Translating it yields CASSPQGNGLAGYTF.

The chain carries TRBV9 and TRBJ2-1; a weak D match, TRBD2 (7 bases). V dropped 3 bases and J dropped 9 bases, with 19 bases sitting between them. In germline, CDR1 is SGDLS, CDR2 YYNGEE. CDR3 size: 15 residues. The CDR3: CASSGGASGGLEQFF. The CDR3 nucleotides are TGTGCCAGCAGCGGGGGGGCTAGCGGTGGACTTGAGCAGTTCTTC.

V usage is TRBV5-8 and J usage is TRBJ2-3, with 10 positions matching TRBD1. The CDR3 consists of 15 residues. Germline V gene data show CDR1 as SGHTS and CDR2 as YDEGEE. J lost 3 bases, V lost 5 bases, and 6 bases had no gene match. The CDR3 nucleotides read TGTGCCAGCAGACCGGGACAGGGGAAAACAGATACGCAGTATTTT. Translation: CASRPGQGKTDTQYF.

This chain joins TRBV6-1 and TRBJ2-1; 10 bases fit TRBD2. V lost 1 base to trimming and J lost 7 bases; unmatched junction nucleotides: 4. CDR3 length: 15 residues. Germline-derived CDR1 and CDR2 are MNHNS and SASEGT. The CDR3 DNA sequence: TGTGCCAGCAGTGAAGAAGCGGGGGGGCGGAATGAGCAGTTCTTC. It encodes CASSEEAGGRNEQFF.